Following are 2 T cell receptor beta chains from one sample sequenced in a study of early T cells in non-severe SARS-CoV-2 infection. TCRdb fed the 5' RACE reads into MiXCR, producing one record per CDR3 protein. This sample carries approximately 73,000 distinct CDR3 sequences, more than 10% of them seen once, and the ten largest clones take about 1.1%. Material: whole blood. These receptors were collected from an adult who was a healthcare worker with PCR-confirmed SARS-CoV-2 infection or an uninfected control (not recorded which).

This clonotype was seen ten or more times. The rearrangement links TRBV6-5 to TRBJ2-2, with D possibly TRBD2 on 5 matching bases. The CDR3 spans 12 residues. Germline V lookup: CDR1 MNHEY, CDR2 SVGAGI. V lost 6 bases, J lost 7 bases, and 9 bases lay in between. The CDR3 loop reads CASSLGGGELFF. In DNA form, the CDR3 reads TGTGCCAGCAGCCTCGGAGGCGGGGAGCTGTTTTTT.

This clonotype has more than one count but fewer than ten. CDR3 amino acids: CSVDKLAYAEAFF. CDR3 coding DNA: TGCAGCGTTGATAAGTTGGCCTACGCTGAAGCTTTCTTT. This chain joins TRBV29-1 and TRBJ1-1; unclear D gene. Trimming removed 3 bases at V and 6 bases at J, with 14 bases between. This CDR3 is 13 amino acids long. The germline gives CDR1 SQVTM, CDR2 ANQGSEA.